Below, 11 T cell receptor beta chains from the same sample are listed, as sequenced in a study of cytomegalovirus exposure and HLA in healthy donors. Amplification used 60 Vbeta primers and 13 Jbeta primers. Sequencing used immunoSEQ multiplex PCR; TCRdb keeps in-frame clones, though not all of them. The data show about 160,000 clones, 80% seen once. Sequenced material: PBMCs. All receptors come from a man between 18 and 29 years old in good health and CMV-seropositive.

The chain combines TRBV30 with TRBJ1-1; TRBD1 agrees at 10 bases. Germline values: CDR1 GTSNPN, CDR2 SVGIG (reference sequence). This CDR3 is 14 amino acids long. Losses at the gene ends were 4 bases for V and 3 bases for J; bases not matched to a gene: 5. CDR3 protein: CAWIEGQGYTEAFF. CDR3 nucleotides: TGTGCCTGGATCGAGGGACAGGGGTACACTGAAGCTTTCTTT.

The chain employs TRBV5-5 and TRBJ2-7; possibly TRBD2 for D (5 bases). There are 14 residues in the CDR3. V lost 0 bases and J lost 4, with 11 bases in between. The germline V gene encodes CDR1 SGHKS and CDR2 YYEKEE (reference sequence). The CDR3 bases are TGTGCCAGCAGCTTGGAGTCGGGGAGTTACGAGCAGTACTTC. The encoded protein is CASSLESGSYEQYF. Full variable domain (missing parts from reference TRBV5-5 and TRBJ2-7): DAGVTQSPTHLIKTRGQQVTLRCSPISGHKSVSWYQQVLGQGPQFIFQYYEKEERGRGNFPDRFSARQFPNYSSELNVNALLLGDSALYLCASSLESGSYEQYFGPGTRLTVT.

The rearrangement uses TRBV18 and TRBJ2-5; D gene ambiguous. V lost 2 bases and J lost 5, with 15 bases in between. Germline CDR1 KGHSH, CDR2 LQKENI. This CDR3 is 15 amino acids long. CDR3 coding DNA: TGTGCCAGCTCACCAGAGGCTAGTCGTACGGAGACCCAGTACTTC. Residues: CASSPEASRTETQYF.

The V and J genes are TRBV15 and TRBJ2-5; D gene unclear. The CDR3 sequence is 16 residues long. Trimming took 1 base from V and 1 from J, leaving 13 bases between them. Germline CDR1 reads LNHNV; CDR2 reads YYDKDF (reference sequence). CDR3 sequence reads: CATSRVLLEAQETQYF. The DNA of the CDR3 is TGTGCCACCAGCAGAGTCCTCTTAGAGGCCCAAGAGACCCAGTACTTC.

The chain recombines TRBV27 with TRBJ1-4, with 10 bases fitting TRBD1. V was clipped by 5 bases and J by 2 bases; unmatched bases: 8. Germline CDR1 is MNHEY and CDR2 is SMNVEV (reference sequence). This CDR3 spans 17 amino acids. The CDR3 spells CASSNRDRGITNEKLFF. The CDR3 coding sequence is TGTGCCAGCAGTAACCGGGACAGGGGAATTACTAATGAAAAACTGTTTTTT.

V gene TRBV7-2 combines with J gene TRBJ2-3; tentatively, D is TRBD2 (5 bases). This CDR3 spans 15 amino acids. Germline V gene lookup returns CDR1 SGHTA and CDR2 FQGNSA. Trimming took off 4 bases at V and 4 bases at J, with 15 bases between the two ends. DNA for the CDR3: TGTGCCAGCAGCTCCACTAGACTCTTAGCAGATACGCAGTATTTT. Amino acids: CASSSTRLLADTQYF.

This chain connects TRBV10-3 to TRBJ2-7; weak D call: TRBD2 (6 bases). Germline CDR1 and CDR2: ENHRY and SYGVKD. V was cut by 4 bases and J by 1 base, with 14 bases left in between. There are 15 residues in the CDR3. The CDR3 DNA is TGTGCCATCAGTGCAGATTTGGGGGGATCCTACGAGCAGTACTTC. Its translation is CAISADLGGSYEQYF.

V usage is TRBV27 and J usage is TRBJ1-5, with TRBD1 matching over 8 bases. The length of the CDR3 is 13 residues. V was clipped by 6 bases and J by 5 bases; unmatched bases: 3. Germline V lookup: CDR1 MNHEY, CDR2 SMNVEV (reference sequence). The CDR3 region has the DNA TGTGCCAGCAGCTCCAGGGGGCATCAGCCCCAGCATTTT. Translation: CASSSRGHQPQHF.

The chain employs TRBV11-2 and TRBJ1-5, with 7 bases aligning to TRBD1. Trimming at V came to 0 bases and at J to 3 bases, leaving 2 bases not matched to a gene. The germline CDR1 and CDR2 sequences are SGHAT and FQNNGV. CDR3 length equals 15 residues. The CDR3 DNA is TGTGCCAGCAGCTTAGAAAGGGGGCCCAATCAGCCCCAGCATTTT. It translates to CASSLERGPNQPQHF.

This clone was seen a handful of times. The chain carries TRBV11-2 and TRBJ1-2; perhaps TRBD1 as D (6 bases). The V gene's germline CDR1 is SGHAT and CDR2 FQNNGV. The CDR3 extends over 14 amino acids. V lost 0 bases to trimming and J lost 8 bases, with 13 bases between them. CDR3 DNA sequence: TGTGCCAGCAGCTTAGAGCCGGCAGGGGACGGCTACACCTTC. Translated: CASSLEPAGDGYTF.

Remarks on this clone: It is likely a read error, because the conserved phenylalanine at the end of the CDR3 is missing. V and J are TRBV6-1 and TRBJ1-6, with a weak D call TRBD1 (5 bases). This CDR3 has 16 amino acids. V gave up 4 bases and J gave up 10 bases, with 20 bases separating them. Germline lookup yields CDR1 MNHNS and CDR2 SASEGT. The CDR3 region is CASSAQGSQVGSPLHL. CDR3 bases: TGTGCCAGCAGTGCGCAGGGTTCACAAGTTGGGTCACCCCTCCACCTT.